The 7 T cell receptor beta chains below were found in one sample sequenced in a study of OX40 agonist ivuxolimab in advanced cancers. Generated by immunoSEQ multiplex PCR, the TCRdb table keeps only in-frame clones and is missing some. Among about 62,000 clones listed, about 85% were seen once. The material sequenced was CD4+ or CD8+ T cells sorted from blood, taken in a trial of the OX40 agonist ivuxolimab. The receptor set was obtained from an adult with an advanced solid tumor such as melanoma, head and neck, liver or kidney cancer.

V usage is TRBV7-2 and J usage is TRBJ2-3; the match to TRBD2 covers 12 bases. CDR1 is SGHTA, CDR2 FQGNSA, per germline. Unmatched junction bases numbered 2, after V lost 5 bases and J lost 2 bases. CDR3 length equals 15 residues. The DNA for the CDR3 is TGTGCCAGCAGCCGGACTAGCGGGGTCACAGATACGCAGTATTTT. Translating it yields CASSRTSGVTDTQYF.

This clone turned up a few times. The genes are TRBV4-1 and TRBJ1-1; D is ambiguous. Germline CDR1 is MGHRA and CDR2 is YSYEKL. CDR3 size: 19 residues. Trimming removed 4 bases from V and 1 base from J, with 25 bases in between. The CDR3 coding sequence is TGCGCCAGCAGCCCCAGAGGACCGAGCAGGACGAGAAGGAACACTGAAGCTTTCTTT. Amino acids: CASSPRGPSRTRRNTEAFF.

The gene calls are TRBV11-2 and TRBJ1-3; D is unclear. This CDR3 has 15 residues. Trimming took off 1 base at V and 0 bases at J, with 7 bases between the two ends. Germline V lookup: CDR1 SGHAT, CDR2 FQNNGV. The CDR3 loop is CASSLGSGSGNTIYF. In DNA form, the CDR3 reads TGTGCCAGCAGCTTAGGGTCAGGCTCTGGAAACACCATATATTTT.

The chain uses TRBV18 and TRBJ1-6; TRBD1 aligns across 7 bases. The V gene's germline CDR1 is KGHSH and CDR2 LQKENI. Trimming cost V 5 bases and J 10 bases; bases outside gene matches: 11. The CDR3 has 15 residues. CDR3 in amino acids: CASSAAGTVYSPLHF. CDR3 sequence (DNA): TGTGCCAGCTCAGCGGCCGGGACAGTCTACTCACCCCTCCACTTT. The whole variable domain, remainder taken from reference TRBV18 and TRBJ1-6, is NAGVMQNPRHLVRRRGQEARLRCSPMKGHSHVYWYRQLPEEGLKFMVYLQKENIIDESGMPKERFSAEFPKEGPSILRIQQVVRGDSAAYFCASSAAGTVYSPLHFGNGTRLTVT.

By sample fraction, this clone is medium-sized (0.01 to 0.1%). The CDR3 loop is CASSRGQGRGEQYF. The CDR3 DNA follows: TGTGCCAGCAGCCGTGGACAGGGGAGGGGAGAGCAGTACTTC. This chain links TRBV7-2 with TRBJ2-7; 9 nucleotides line up with TRBD1. V lost 5 bases to trimming and J lost 7 bases; unmatched junction nucleotides: 9. CDR1 is SGHTA, CDR2 FQGNSA, per germline. The CDR3 covers 14 residues.

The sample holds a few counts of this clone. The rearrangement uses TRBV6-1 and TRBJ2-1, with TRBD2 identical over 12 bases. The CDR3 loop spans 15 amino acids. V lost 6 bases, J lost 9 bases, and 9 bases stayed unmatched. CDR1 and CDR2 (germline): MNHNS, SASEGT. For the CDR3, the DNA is TGTGCCAGCAGCGCACTAGCGGGGGGCTGGGGTGAGCAGTTCTTC. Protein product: CASSALAGGWGEQFF.

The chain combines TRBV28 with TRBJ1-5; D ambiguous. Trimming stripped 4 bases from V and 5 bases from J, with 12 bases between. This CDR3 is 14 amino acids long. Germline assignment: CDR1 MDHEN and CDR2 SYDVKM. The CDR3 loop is CASSSMERHQPQHF. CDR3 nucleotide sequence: TGTGCCAGCAGTTCGATGGAGCGCCATCAGCCCCAGCATTTT.